The 29 T cell receptor beta chains below were found in one sample sequenced in a study of cytomegalovirus exposure and HLA in healthy donors. In the PCR, 60 Vbeta and 13 Jbeta primers were used. This table comes from immunoSEQ multiplex PCR, and its TCRdb copy is limited to in-frame clones, with some not included. Among tens of thousands of clones listed, around 80% were seen once. Sequenced material: PBMCs. The receptor set was obtained from a man aged 25-40 years in good health and CMV-seronegative.

The chain recombines TRBV5-1 with TRBJ1-5; D may be TRBD1 (5 bases). V was shortened by 4 bases and J by 4 bases, with 12 bases between the two germline ends. The CDR3 sequence is 14 residues long. Germline-derived CDR1 and CDR2 are SGHRS and YFSETQ. The CDR3 reads CASSLENRNQPQHF. The CDR3 DNA reads TGCGCCAGCAGCCTCGAGAACAGGAATCAGCCCCAGCATTTT.

This chain uses TRBV7-9 with TRBJ2-7; D not certain. Germline loops: CDR1 SEHNR, CDR2 FQNEAQ (reference sequence). The germline V and J ends were trimmed by 5 bases and 5 bases, with 13 bases remaining between them. This CDR3 has 13 amino acids. This CDR3 is CASSLDGSHEQYF. The CDR3 DNA reads as TGTGCCAGCAGCCTCGACGGGTCCCACGAGCAGTACTTC.

This clone turned up a few times. The junction differs from germline at one of its ends, possibly a read error. The gene calls are TRBV5-4 and TRBJ1-5, with 8 bases identical to TRBD1. The germline gives CDR1 SGHNT, CDR2 YYREEE (reference sequence). The CDR3 is 15 residues long. For the CDR3, the DNA is TGTGCCAGCAGCTTGGAGGCAGGGGGCAACCAGCCCCAGCATTTT. Protein product: CASSLEAGGNQPQHF.

This rearrangement joins TRBV7-2 to TRBJ1-1; no reliable D call. Trimming pared 6 bases from V and 1 base from J, leaving 9 bases between. This CDR3 comprises 13 residues. The germline V gene encodes CDR1 SGHTA and CDR2 FQGNSA. For the CDR3, the DNA is TGTGCCAGCAGAACTACGCGGAACACTGAAGCTTTCTTT. It specifies CASRTTRNTEAFF.

About this clone itself: In the same sample, other DNA sequences code for this CDR3. The rearrangement joins TRBV5-1 to TRBJ1-2; 9 positions agree with TRBD1. The germline V gene encodes CDR1 SGHRS and CDR2 YFSETQ. V dropped 3 bases and J dropped 2; count of bases not matched to a gene: 2. This CDR3 has 14 residues. The DNA of the CDR3 is TGCGCCAGCAGCTCCACAGGGGGCAACTATGGCTACACCTTC. Amino acids: CASSSTGGNYGYTF.

The chain couples TRBV9 to TRBJ1-1; 9 bases map to TRBD1. Germline trimming cut 0 bases from V and 8 bases from J; bases unmatched to any gene: 29. The length of the CDR3 is 22 residues. CDR1 and CDR2 from the germline V gene are SGDLS and YYNGEE. Here the CDR3 reads CASSVDSEGQGYHLGYSLEAFF. CDR3 nucleotides: TGTGCCAGCAGCGTAGATTCCGAGGGACAGGGTTATCACTTGGGATACTCCCTCGAAGCTTTCTTT.

J is TRBJ2-1 and V is TRBV7-2; D is unresolved. There are 13 residues in the CDR3. Germline V gene data show CDR1 as SGHTA and CDR2 as FQGNSA. V lost 10 bases, J lost 0 bases, and 10 bases lay in between. DNA for the CDR3: TGTGCCACGGAGATAAGCTCCTACAATGAGCAGTTCTTC. Protein sequence: CATEISSYNEQFF.

This rearrangement joins TRBV2 to TRBJ1-6, with D perhaps matching TRBD1 (5 bases). Trimming took off 5 bases at V and 11 bases at J, with 22 bases between the two ends. Germline V CDR1 and CDR2: SNHLY, FYNNEI. The CDR3 has 16 residues. This CDR3 reads CASSFHLILVGPPLHF. The CDR3 DNA is TGTGCCAGCAGTTTCCACCTGATCCTAGTGGGGCCACCCCTCCACTTT.

The rearrangement links TRBV28 to TRBJ2-7; TRBD2 matches 14 bases. V lost 11 bases and J lost 1; bases outside the gene matches: 4. Germline V gives CDR1 MDHEN, CDR2 SYDVKM. The length of the CDR3 is 14 residues. This CDR3 reads CASGTSGSSYEQYF. The CDR3 nucleotides read TGTGCCTCCGGGACTAGCGGGAGTTCCTACGAGCAGTACTTC.

This rearrangement joins TRBV7-9 to TRBJ1-5; possible D gene TRBD1, 5 bases. Germline CDR1 reads SEHNR; CDR2 reads FQNEAQ (reference sequence). This CDR3 is 15 amino acids long. V lost 5 bases, J lost 4 bases, and 15 bases lay in between. CDR3 loop: CASSPTEGRNQPQHF. CDR3 sequence (DNA): TGTGCCAGCAGCCCCACGGAGGGGCGGAATCAGCCCCAGCATTTT.

This chain connects TRBV6-1 to TRBJ2-1, with D possibly TRBD1 on 6 matching bases. CDR1 is MNHNS and CDR2 is SASEGT in the germline V gene. The CDR3 runs to 18 residues. V lost 0 bases and J 10 bases, leaving 25 bases between the germline ends. CDR3 in amino acids: CASSEAFSRQVSGWEQFF. CDR3 bases: TGTGCCAGCAGTGAAGCGTTTTCACGACAGGTTTCGGGTTGGGAGCAGTTCTTC.

V gene TRBV21-1 combines with J gene TRBJ1-1; TRBD1 reflects the table's D call only, with no check against the DNA. TRBV21-1 is given as a pseudogene. The CDR3 sequence is 16 residues long. This CDR3 is CASSKGTGGKNTEAFF. The CDR3 DNA follows: TGTGCCAGCAGCAAAGGGACAGGGGGCAAGAACACTGAAGCTTTCTTT.

The gene calls are TRBV11-2 and TRBJ1-5, with D uncertain. The CDR3 spans 13 residues. V was trimmed by 1 base and J by 9 bases, leaving 10 bases between them. From germline, CDR1 is SGHAT and CDR2 FQNNGV. CDR3 region: CASSLAPMRPQHF. In DNA, the CDR3 is TGTGCCAGCAGCTTAGCCCCTATGCGGCCCCAGCATTTT.

As regards this clone: At one end, the junction sequence differs from germline, possibly due to a read error. This sequence joins TRBV5-1 and TRBJ1-1; TRBD1 might be the D (6 bases). Germline CDR1 is SGHRS and CDR2 is YFSETQ. The CDR3 runs to 14 residues. CDR3 residues: CASSFAGANSEAFF. The CDR3 bases are TGCGCCAGCAGCTTCGCAGGGGCCAACAGTGAAGCTTTCTTT.

The V call is TRBV2, the J call TRBJ2-2; the match to TRBD1 covers 7 bases. The CDR3 consists of 15 residues. With 7 bases clipped from V and 4 bases from J, the junction kept 9 bases outside the gene matches. Germline V gene data show CDR1 as SNHLY and CDR2 as FYNNEI. The chain's CDR3 is CASTRDRASTGELFF. CDR3 DNA sequence: TGTGCCAGCACCCGGGACAGAGCTAGCACCGGGGAGCTGTTTTTT.

This clone was seen a few times. The chain is built from TRBV7-9 and TRBJ2-1, with a possible D match to TRBD1 (6 bases). With 4 bases removed from V and 5 bases from J, the gap between germline ends came to 18 bases. The CDR3 consists of 16 residues. The germline V gene has CDR1 SEHNR and CDR2 FQNEAQ (reference sequence). CDR3 coding DNA: TGTGCCAGCAGCTCATACACAGGGTTTCTAAACAATGAGCAGTTCTTC. Its translation: CASSSYTGFLNNEQFF.

In this sample, this clone turned up a few times. The V and J genes are TRBV19 and TRBJ2-2, with 12 bases matching TRBD2. The CDR3 covers 15 residues. The V gene's germline CDR1 is LNHDA and CDR2 SQIVND (reference sequence). V trimming: 6 bases; J trimming: 7 bases; junction bases outside the gene matches: 6. CDR3 in amino acids: CASRRLAGEGGELFF. For the CDR3, the DNA is TGTGCCAGTAGGAGACTAGCGGGGGAAGGCGGGGAGCTGTTTTTT.

This rearrangement joins TRBV28 to TRBJ2-6; D is uncertain. Germline values: CDR1 MDHEN, CDR2 SYDVKM. Deletions cut 7 bases from V and 0 bases from J, with 10 bases between. The CDR3 is 15 amino acids. CDR3 region: CASKYRSSGANVLTF. CDR3 in DNA: TGTGCCAGCAAGTACAGAAGCTCTGGGGCCAACGTCCTGACTTTC.

The chain's CDR3 is CASTYHKGGISSYNEQFF. The DNA for the CDR3 is TGTGCCAGCACCTACCATAAAGGAGGAATAAGCTCCTACAATGAGCAGTTCTTC. The chain uses TRBV27 and TRBJ2-1, with a possible D match to TRBD2 (5 bases). Germline V CDR1 and CDR2: MNHEY, SMNVEV (reference sequence). V gave up 7 bases and J gave up 0 bases, with 22 bases separating them. The CDR3 loop spans 18 amino acids.

The rearrangement links TRBV27 to TRBJ2-7, with TRBD2 identical over 13 bases. J lost 5 bases, V lost 5 bases, and 6 bases had no gene match. CDR1 MNHEY and CDR2 SMNVEV come from the germline V gene (reference sequence). The CDR3 covers 15 residues. The CDR3 nucleotides read TGTGCCAGCAGTCCACTAGCGGGAGGGCCTCACGAGCAGTACTTC. Protein product: CASSPLAGGPHEQYF.

The V and J genes are TRBV9 and TRBJ2-7; TRBD2 matches 9 bases. The CDR3 consists of 16 residues. Germline loops: CDR1 SGDLS, CDR2 YYNGEE. The V gene end was trimmed by 4 bases and the J gene end by 1 base; junction bases not matched to a gene: 9. The CDR3 DNA follows: TGTGCCAGCAGCTCCCATAGCGGGGGCCTTTCCTACGAGCAGTACTTC. Its protein is CASSSHSGGLSYEQYF.

This sequence joins TRBV19 and TRBJ2-5; 9 nucleotides line up with TRBD2. The CDR3 runs to 16 residues. Trimming cost V 5 bases and J 1 base; bases outside gene matches: 8. Germline-derived CDR1 and CDR2 are LNHDA and SQIVND (reference sequence). The CDR3 sequence: CASSRGASGVQETQYF. The CDR3 DNA reads TGTGCCAGTAGTCGAGGGGCTAGCGGGGTCCAAGAGACCCAGTACTTC. The full variable domain, in which reference TRBV19 and TRBJ2-5 provide the parts outside the CDR3, is DGGITQSPKYLFRKEGQNVTLSCEQNLNHDAMYWYRQDPGQGLRLIYYSQIVNDFQKGDIAEGYSVSREKKESFPLTVTSAQKNPTAFYLCASSRGASGVQETQYFGPGTRLLVL.

The chain carries TRBV7-2 and TRBJ2-3; 7 bases match TRBD2. With V trimmed by 5 bases and J by 3 bases, 8 bases remained unmatched. Germline CDR1 and CDR2: SGHTA and FQGNSA. This CDR3 region has 15 residues. The CDR3 nucleotides are TGTGCCAGCAGCCCCTGGGAGGGACTTACAGATACGCAGTATTTT. This encodes CASSPWEGLTDTQYF.

This clone was observed a handful of times. The genes are TRBV10-1 and TRBJ2-1; 7 bases agree with TRBD2. CDR3 size: 13 residues. Trimming removed 0 bases from V and 9 bases from J; junction bases left unmatched: 2. Germline V CDR1 and CDR2: WNHNN, SYGVQD (reference sequence). The DNA of the CDR3 is TGCGCCAGCAGTGAGTCCGGGGGGAGTGAGCAGTTCTTC. Its protein is CASSESGGSEQFF.

This clone appeared once. This chain links TRBV4-2 with TRBJ2-7; 10 bases map to TRBD1. The CDR3 has 15 residues. V lost 1 base and J lost 5; bases outside the gene matches: 5. Germline loops: CDR1 LGHNA, CDR2 YNFKEQ. The CDR3: CASSQGDRGWDEQYF. CDR3 DNA: TGTGCCAGCAGCCAAGGGGACAGGGGTTGGGACGAGCAGTACTTC.

This clone has more than one count but fewer than ten. The V gene is TRBV2, the J gene TRBJ2-7, with 7 bases identical to TRBD2. J gave up 3 bases and V 8 bases, and 4 bases lay outside the gene matches. The CDR3 loop spans 12 amino acids. Germline V gene sequence: CDR1 SNHLY, CDR2 FYNNEI. Written as DNA, the CDR3 is TGTGCCAGCGGTAGCGGGTACTACGAGCAGTACTTC. Protein sequence: CASGSGYYEQYF.

The rearrangement uses TRBV30 and TRBJ2-7; perhaps TRBD1 as D (6 bases). The CDR3 is 13 amino acids. V was pared by 5 bases and J by 2 bases, with 13 bases between. The germline CDR1 and CDR2 sequences are GTSNPN and SVGIG (reference sequence). The CDR3 is CAWVGAAAYEQYF. The DNA of the CDR3 is TGTGCCTGGGTGGGGGCGGCGGCCTACGAGCAGTACTTC. Combining the CDR3 with reference TRBV30 and TRBJ2-7 gives the whole variable domain SQTIHQWPATLVQPVGSPLSLECTVEGTSNPNLYWYRQAAGRGLQLLFYSVGIGQISSEVPQNLSASRPQDRQFILSSKKLLLSDSGFYLCAWVGAAAYEQYFGPGTRLTVT.

This chain joins TRBV10-2 and TRBJ1-4; 12 bases line up with TRBD1. With 3 bases clipped from V and 0 bases from J, the junction kept 17 bases outside the gene matches. The CDR3 loop spans 22 amino acids. Germline values: CDR1 WSHSY, CDR2 SAAADI. CDR3 protein: CASSERIRDRGPYPATNEKLFF. CDR3 nucleotides: TGCGCCAGCAGTGAAAGGATCCGGGACAGGGGGCCCTACCCCGCAACTAATGAAAAACTGTTTTTT.

The V call is TRBV7-2, the J call TRBJ1-5; 9 bases are shared with TRBD1. This CDR3 is built from 15 residues. V gave up 4 bases and J gave up 3 bases; unmatched junction bases: 4. Germline V gives CDR1 SGHTA, CDR2 FQGNSA. The CDR3 DNA is TGTGCCAGCAGCTCGGGACAGGGTCCCAATCAGCCCCAGCATTTT. Translation: CASSSGQGPNQPQHF.